These 16 T cell receptor beta chains came from one sample sequenced in a study of T cell responses to AZD1222 COVID-19 vaccine. The data were produced by immunoSEQ multiplex PCR, yet TCRdb's version contains in-frame clones alone and is incomplete. The sample yields about 150,000 clones, 90% seen once. Here the sequenced sample was peripheral blood, taken 28 days after the second AZD1222 dose. The source is an adult who received the AZD1222 COVID-19 vaccine.

The chain recombines TRBV5-1 with TRBJ2-7; the D gene is possibly TRBD1 (5 bases). CDR1 SGHRS and CDR2 YFSETQ come from the germline V gene. CDR3 length: 15 amino acids. Trimming stripped 4 bases from V and 0 bases from J, with 14 bases between. The DNA of the CDR3 is TGCGCCAGCAGCCCGCAGGGCAGGAGCTCCTACGAGCAGTACTTC. Protein product: CASSPQGRSSYEQYF.

The chain employs TRBV7-9 and TRBJ2-7; D not certain. Germline V CDR1 and CDR2: SEHNR, FQNEAQ (reference sequence). The CDR3 spans 12 residues. V lost 8 bases and J lost 2, with 10 bases in between. CDR3: CASGRMAYEQYF. The CDR3 DNA is TGTGCCAGCGGCAGGATGGCCTACGAGCAGTACTTC.

CDR3 in DNA: TGCGCCAGCAGCCAAGCCCCGCGGAGCTCCTACAATGAGCAGTTCTTC. It specifies CASSQAPRSSYNEQFF. The chain has TRBV4-3 and TRBJ2-1; D unclear. The V and J ends lost 1 base and 0 bases respectively, with 10 bases between them. The CDR3 totals 16 residues. Germline V gene data show CDR1 as LGHNA and CDR2 as YSLEER.

This clone has only one observation. This chain links TRBV28 with TRBJ2-4; 12 nucleotides line up with TRBD2. This CDR3 spans 17 amino acids. The germline CDR1 and CDR2 sequences are MDHEN and SYDVKM. V shed 6 bases, J shed 0 bases, and the junction held 6 bases outside the gene matches. CDR3 loop: CASSETTSGGAKNIQYF. CDR3 coding DNA: TGTGCCAGCAGCGAAACGACTAGCGGGGGAGCCAAAAACATTCAGTACTTC.

The chain carries TRBV15 and TRBJ2-5; D call uncertain. From germline, CDR1 is LNHNV and CDR2 YYDKDF (reference sequence). The CDR3 covers 13 residues. V gave up 0 bases and J gave up 1 base, with 3 bases separating them. The CDR3 DNA reads TGTGCCACCAGCAGAGAACCCCAAGAGACCCAGTACTTC. Amino acids: CATSREPQETQYF. The full variable domain, its missing parts supplied by reference TRBV15 and TRBJ2-5, is DAMVIQNPRYQVTQFGKPVTLSCSQTLNHNVMYWYQQKSSQAPKLLFHYYDKDFNNEADTPDNFQSRRPNTSFCFLDIRSPGLGDTAMYLCATSREPQETQYFGPGTRLLVL.

This CDR3 is CASSFRGLFSNEQYF. The DNA of the CDR3 is TGTGCCAGCAGTTTCCGGGGCCTGTTCTCGAACGAGCAGTACTTC. The V call is TRBV28, the J call TRBJ2-7; D assignment may be TRBD1 or TRBD2 (5 bases each). Germline V gene lookup returns CDR1 MDHEN and CDR2 SYDVKM. The CDR3 is 15 amino acids. V lost 3 bases, J lost 5 bases, and 17 bases lay in between.

The CDR3 loop reads CASSSRQGAFGNTIYF. The CDR3 DNA sequence: TGTGCCAGCAGCTCCCGACAGGGGGCTTTTGGAAACACCATATATTTT. This chain uses TRBV13 with TRBJ1-3; TRBD1 matches 10 bases. Germline lookup yields CDR1 PRHDT and CDR2 FYEKMQ (reference sequence). The CDR3 is 16 amino acids. Trimming cost V 4 bases and J 3 bases; bases outside gene matches: 6.

This chain connects TRBV30 to TRBJ2-2; 9 bases line up with TRBD1. The CDR3 is made up of 14 amino acids. Losses at the gene ends were 4 bases for V and 4 bases for J; bases not matched to a gene: 4. Germline assignment: CDR1 GTSNPN and CDR2 SVGIG (reference sequence). CDR3 nucleotide sequence: TGTGCCTGGAACAGGGGGCGTATCACCGGGGAGCTGTTTTTT. Residues: CAWNRGRITGELFF.

This rearrangement joins TRBV7-2 to TRBJ1-5; D gene ambiguous. Germline CDR1 is SGHTA and CDR2 is FQGNSA. V lost 3 bases and J 2 bases, leaving 11 bases between the germline ends. The CDR3 totals 15 residues. CDR3 nucleotides: TGTGCCAGCAGCTTGACGGCAAACGGCAATCAGCCCCAGCATTTT. This gives the protein CASSLTANGNQPQHF.

On this clone itself: Additional DNA sequences in this sample encode the identical CDR3. The chain links TRBV5-1 to TRBJ1-4; D gene ambiguous. The CDR3 has 15 amino acids. CDR1 is SGHRS, CDR2 YFSETQ, per germline. The germline V and J ends were trimmed by 0 bases and 0 bases, with 6 bases remaining between them. This chain's CDR3 is CASSLEGATNEKLFF. For the CDR3, the DNA is TGCGCCAGCAGCTTGGAGGGAGCAACTAATGAAAAACTGTTTTTT.

The chain has TRBV3-1 (or the pseudogene TRBV3-2) and TRBJ2-5, with D possibly being TRBD2 (6 bases). The ends were cut back, 4 bases at V and 9 bases at J, with 33 bases in the middle. The V gene's germline CDR1 is LGHDT and CDR2 YNNKEL (reference sequence). This CDR3 has 19 residues. The CDR3 region is CASSPETTETRRTWVAQYF. In DNA, the CDR3 is TGTGCCAGCAGCCCTGAAACTACTGAGACTAGAAGAACATGGGTGGCCCAGTACTTC.

The rearrangement uses TRBV2 and TRBJ2-1, with 12 bases identical to TRBD1. Per the germline V gene, CDR1 is SNHLY and CDR2 is FYNNEI. This CDR3 region has 16 residues. Germline trimming cut 2 bases from V and 12 bases from J; bases unmatched to any gene: 11. In DNA form, the CDR3 reads TGTGCCAGCAGTGAAAGAGGGACAGGGGGCTTGGAACGGCAGTTCTTC. This codes for CASSERGTGGLERQFF.

The V call is TRBV4-3, the J call TRBJ1-2, with TRBD1 as a possible D gene (5 bases). The V end was cut by 0 bases, the J end by 2 bases, with 10 bases between. CDR1 and CDR2 from the germline V gene are LGHNA and YSLEER. The CDR3 extends over 15 amino acids. CDR3 in amino acids: CASSQDRWDNYGYTF. The CDR3 DNA follows: TGCGCCAGCAGCCAAGATCGCTGGGACAACTATGGCTACACCTTC.

This chain connects TRBV5-1 to TRBJ1-4, with TRBD1 identical over 8 bases. V lost 4 bases and J lost 5; bases outside the gene matches: 4. CDR1 is SGHRS and CDR2 is YFSETQ in the germline V gene. The length of the CDR3 is 14 residues. CDR3 bases: TGCGCCAGCAGCACCGGGACAGGAAATGAAAAACTGTTTTTT. Its protein product is CASSTGTGNEKLFF.

The chain employs TRBV28 and TRBJ1-2, with 8 nucleotides matching TRBD1. This CDR3 is 15 amino acids long. V shed 8 bases, J shed 4 bases, and the junction held 12 bases outside the gene matches. Per germline, CDR1 MDHEN and CDR2 SYDVKM. CDR3 nucleotides: TGTGCCAGCGGGACCGGGACAGGAGGTGGCTATGGCTACACCTTC. This translates into CASGTGTGGGYGYTF.

The gene calls are TRBV3-1 (or the pseudogene TRBV3-2) and TRBJ1-4, with 11 positions matching TRBD1. This CDR3 comprises 16 residues. The J segment lost 8 bases and the V segment lost 1 base, leaving 6 bases of the junction unmatched. Germline CDR1 is LGHDT and CDR2 is YNNKEL (reference sequence). CDR3 residues: CASSQGAGTGGEKLFF. CDR3 bases: TGTGCCAGCAGCCAAGGGGCCGGGACAGGGGGAGAAAAACTGTTTTTT.